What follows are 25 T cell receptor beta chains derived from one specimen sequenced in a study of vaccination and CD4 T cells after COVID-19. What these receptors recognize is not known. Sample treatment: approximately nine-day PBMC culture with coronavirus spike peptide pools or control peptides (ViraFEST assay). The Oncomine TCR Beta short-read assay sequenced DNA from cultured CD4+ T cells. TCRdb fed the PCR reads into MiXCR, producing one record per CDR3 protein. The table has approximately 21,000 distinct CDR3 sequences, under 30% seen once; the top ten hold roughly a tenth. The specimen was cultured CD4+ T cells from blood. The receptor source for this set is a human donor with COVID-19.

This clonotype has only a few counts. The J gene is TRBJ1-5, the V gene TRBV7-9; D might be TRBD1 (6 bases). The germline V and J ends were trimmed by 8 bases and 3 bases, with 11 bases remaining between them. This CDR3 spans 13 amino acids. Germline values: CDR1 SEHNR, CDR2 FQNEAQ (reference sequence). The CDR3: CASGAGVNQPQHF. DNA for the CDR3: TGTGCCAGCGGAGCAGGGGTCAATCAGCCCCAGCATTTT.

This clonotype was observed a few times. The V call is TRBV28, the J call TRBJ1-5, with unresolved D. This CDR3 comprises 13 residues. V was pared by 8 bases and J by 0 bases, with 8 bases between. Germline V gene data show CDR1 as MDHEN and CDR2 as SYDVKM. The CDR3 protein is CASARSSNQPQHF. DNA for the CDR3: TGTGCCAGCGCGAGGAGTAGCAATCAGCCCCAGCATTTT.

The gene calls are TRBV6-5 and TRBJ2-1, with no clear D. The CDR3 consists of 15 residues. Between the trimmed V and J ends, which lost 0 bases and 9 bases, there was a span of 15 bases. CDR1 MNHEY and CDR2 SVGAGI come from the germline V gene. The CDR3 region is CASSYSDLLKAEQFF. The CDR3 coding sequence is TGTGCCAGCAGTTACTCGGACCTCTTAAAGGCTGAGCAGTTCTTC.

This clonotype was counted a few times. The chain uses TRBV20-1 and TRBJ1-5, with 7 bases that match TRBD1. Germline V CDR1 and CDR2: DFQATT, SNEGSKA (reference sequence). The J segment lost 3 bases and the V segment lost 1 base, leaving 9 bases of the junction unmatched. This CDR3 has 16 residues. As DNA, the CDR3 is TGCAGTGCTAGAGCCGGGGGACAGAGAAACAATCAGCCCCAGCATTTT. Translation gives CSARAGGQRNNQPQHF.

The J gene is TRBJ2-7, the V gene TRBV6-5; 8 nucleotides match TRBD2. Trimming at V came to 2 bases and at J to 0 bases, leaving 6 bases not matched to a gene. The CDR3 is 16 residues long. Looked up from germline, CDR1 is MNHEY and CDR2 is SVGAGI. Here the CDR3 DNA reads TGTGCCAGCAGTTACGTGGCGGGGGGCCTCTCCTACGAGCAGTACTTC. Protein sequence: CASSYVAGGLSYEQYF.

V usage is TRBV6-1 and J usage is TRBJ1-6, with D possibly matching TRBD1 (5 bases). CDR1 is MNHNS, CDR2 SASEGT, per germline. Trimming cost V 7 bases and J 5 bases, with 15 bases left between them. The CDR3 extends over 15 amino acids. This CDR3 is CASTRLGPDNSPLHF. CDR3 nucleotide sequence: TGTGCCAGCACCCGTTTGGGGCCCGATAATTCACCCCTCCACTTT.

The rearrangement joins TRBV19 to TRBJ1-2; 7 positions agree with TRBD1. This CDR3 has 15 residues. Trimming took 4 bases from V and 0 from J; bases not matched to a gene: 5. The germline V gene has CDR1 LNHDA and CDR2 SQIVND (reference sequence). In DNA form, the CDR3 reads TGTGCCAGTAGTACCCGACAGGGATCTAACTATGGCTACACCTTC. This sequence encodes CASSTRQGSNYGYTF.

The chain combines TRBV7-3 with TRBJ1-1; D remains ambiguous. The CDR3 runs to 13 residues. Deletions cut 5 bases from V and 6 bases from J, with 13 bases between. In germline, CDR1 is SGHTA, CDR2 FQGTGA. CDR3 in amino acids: CASSPGLNAEAFF. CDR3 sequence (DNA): TGTGCCAGCAGCCCGGGGTTAAACGCTGAAGCTTTCTTT. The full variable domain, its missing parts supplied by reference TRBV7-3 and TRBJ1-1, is GAGVSQTPSNKVTEKGKYVELRCDPISGHTALYWYRQSLGQGPEFLIYFQGTGAADDSGLPNDRFFAVRPEGSVSTLKIQRTERGDSAVYLCASSPGLNAEAFFGQGTRLTVV.

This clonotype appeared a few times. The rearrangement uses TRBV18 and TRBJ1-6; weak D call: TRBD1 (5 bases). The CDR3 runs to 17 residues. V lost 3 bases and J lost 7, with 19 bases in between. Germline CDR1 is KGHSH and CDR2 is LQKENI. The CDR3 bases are TGTGCCAGCTCACCTTTCCCTAGGGACGGTGGAAATTCACCCCTCCACTTT. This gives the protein CASSPFPRDGGNSPLHF.

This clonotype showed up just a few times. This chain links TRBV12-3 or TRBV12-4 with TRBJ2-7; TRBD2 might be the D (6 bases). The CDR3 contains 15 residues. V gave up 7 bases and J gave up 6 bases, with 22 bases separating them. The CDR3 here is CASKRVVRFPLEQYF. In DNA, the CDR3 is TGTGCCAGCAAGCGGGTTGTCCGTTTCCCCCTCGAGCAGTACTTC.

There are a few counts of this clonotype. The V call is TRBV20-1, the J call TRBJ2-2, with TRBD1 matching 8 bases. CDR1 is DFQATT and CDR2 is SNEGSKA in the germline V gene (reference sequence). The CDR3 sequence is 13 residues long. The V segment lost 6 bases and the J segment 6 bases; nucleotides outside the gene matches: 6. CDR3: CSAEDRAAGELFF. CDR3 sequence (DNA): TGCAGTGCCGAGGACAGGGCGGCCGGGGAGCTGTTTTTT.

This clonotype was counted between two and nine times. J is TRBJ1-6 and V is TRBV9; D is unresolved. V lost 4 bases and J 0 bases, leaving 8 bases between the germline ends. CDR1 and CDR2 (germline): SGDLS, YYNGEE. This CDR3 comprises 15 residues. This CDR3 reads CASSYRDSYNSPLHF. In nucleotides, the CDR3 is TGTGCCAGCAGCTATCGAGACTCCTATAATTCACCCCTCCACTTT.

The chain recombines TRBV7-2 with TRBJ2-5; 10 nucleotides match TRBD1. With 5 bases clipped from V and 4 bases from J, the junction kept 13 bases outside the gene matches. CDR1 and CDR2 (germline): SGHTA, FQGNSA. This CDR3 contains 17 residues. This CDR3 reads CASSPRSSGTGVETQYF. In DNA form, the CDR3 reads TGTGCCAGCAGCCCGCGTAGCTCCGGGACAGGGGTAGAGACCCAGTACTTC.

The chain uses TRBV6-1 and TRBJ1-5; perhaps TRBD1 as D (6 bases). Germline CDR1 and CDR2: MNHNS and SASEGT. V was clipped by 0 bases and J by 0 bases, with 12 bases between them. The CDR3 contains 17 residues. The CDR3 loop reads CASSEARDTYSNQPQHF. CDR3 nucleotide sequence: TGTGCCAGCAGTGAAGCGCGGGACACTTATAGCAATCAGCCCCAGCATTTT.

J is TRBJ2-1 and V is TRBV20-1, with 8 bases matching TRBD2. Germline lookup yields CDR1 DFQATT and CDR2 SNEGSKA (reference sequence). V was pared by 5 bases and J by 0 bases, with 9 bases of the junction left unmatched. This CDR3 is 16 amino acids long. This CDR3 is CSAPSPLAGSYNEQFF. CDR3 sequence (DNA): TGCAGTGCTCCCTCCCCCCTAGCGGGCTCCTACAATGAGCAGTTCTTC.

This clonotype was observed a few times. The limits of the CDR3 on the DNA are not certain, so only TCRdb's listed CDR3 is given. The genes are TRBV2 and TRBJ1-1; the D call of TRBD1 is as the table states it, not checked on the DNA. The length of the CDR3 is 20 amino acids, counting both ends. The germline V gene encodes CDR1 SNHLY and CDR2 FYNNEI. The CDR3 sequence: CASTPDTYEQYFGPGTEAFF.

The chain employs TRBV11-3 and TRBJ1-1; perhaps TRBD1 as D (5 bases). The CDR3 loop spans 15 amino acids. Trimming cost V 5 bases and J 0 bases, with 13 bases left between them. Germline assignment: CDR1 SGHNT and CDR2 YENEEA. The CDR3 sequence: CASSTREGMNTEAFF. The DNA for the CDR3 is TGTGCCAGCAGCACCCGTGAGGGGATGAACACTGAAGCTTTCTTT.

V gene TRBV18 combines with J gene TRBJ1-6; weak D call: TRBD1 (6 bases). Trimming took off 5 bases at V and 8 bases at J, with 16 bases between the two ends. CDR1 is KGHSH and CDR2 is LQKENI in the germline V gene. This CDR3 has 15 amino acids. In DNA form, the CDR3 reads TGTGCCAGCTCAGGAGGAACAGGGCTGTATTCACCCCTCCACTTT. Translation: CASSGGTGLYSPLHF. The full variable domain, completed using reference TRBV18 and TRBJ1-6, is NAGVMQNPRHLVRRRGQEARLRCSPMKGHSHVYWYRQLPEEGLKFMVYLQKENIIDESGMPKERFSAEFPKEGPSILRIQQVVRGDSAAYFCASSGGTGLYSPLHFGNGTRLTVT.

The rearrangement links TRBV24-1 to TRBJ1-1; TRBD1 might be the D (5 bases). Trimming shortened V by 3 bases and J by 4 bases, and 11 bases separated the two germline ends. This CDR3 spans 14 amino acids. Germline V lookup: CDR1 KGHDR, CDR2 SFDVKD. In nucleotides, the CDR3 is TGTGCCACCAGTGATCCCAGACAGAGCACTGAAGCTTTCTTT. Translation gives CATSDPRQSTEAFF.

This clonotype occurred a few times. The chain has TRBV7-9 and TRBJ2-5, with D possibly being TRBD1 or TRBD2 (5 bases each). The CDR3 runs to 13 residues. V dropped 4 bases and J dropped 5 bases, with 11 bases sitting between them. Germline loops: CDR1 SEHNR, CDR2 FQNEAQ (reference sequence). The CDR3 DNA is TGTGCCAGCAGCTCCGTTGGGGGTGAGACCCAGTACTTC. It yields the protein CASSSVGGETQYF.

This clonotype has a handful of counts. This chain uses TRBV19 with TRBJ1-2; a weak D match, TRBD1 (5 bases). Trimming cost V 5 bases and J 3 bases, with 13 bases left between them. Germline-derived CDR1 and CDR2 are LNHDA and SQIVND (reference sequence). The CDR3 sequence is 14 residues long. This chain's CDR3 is CASSQAWDDYGYTF. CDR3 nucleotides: TGTGCCAGTAGTCAAGCGTGGGACGACTATGGCTACACCTTC.

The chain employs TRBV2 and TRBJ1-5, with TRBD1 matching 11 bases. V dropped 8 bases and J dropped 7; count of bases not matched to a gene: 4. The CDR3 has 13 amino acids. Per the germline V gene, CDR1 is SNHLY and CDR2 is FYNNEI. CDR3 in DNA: TGTGCCAGCCATGGGACAGGGGGACAGCCCCAGCATTTT. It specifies CASHGTGGQPQHF.

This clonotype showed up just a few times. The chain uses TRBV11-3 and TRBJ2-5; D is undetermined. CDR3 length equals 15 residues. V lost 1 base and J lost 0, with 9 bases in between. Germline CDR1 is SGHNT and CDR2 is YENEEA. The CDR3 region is CASSLGGQNQETQYF. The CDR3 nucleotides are TGTGCCAGCAGCTTAGGTGGGCAGAACCAAGAGACCCAGTACTTC.

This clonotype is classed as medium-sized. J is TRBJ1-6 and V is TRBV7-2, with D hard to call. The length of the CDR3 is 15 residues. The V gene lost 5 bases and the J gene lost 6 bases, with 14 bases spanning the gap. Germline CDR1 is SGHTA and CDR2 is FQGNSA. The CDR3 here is CASSPGVGFNSPLHF. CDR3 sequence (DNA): TGTGCCAGCAGCCCGGGAGTAGGGTTTAATTCACCCCTCCACTTT. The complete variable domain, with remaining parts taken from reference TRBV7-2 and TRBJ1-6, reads GAGVSQSPSNKVTEKGKDVELRCDPISGHTALYWYRQSLGQGLEFLIYFQGNSAPDKSGLPSDRFSAERTGGSVSTLTIQRTQQEDSAVYLCASSPGVGFNSPLHFGNGTRLTVT.

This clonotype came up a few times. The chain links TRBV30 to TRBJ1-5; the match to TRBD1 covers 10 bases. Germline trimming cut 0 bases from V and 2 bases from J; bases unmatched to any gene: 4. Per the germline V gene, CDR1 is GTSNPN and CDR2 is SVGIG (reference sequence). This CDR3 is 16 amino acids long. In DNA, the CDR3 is TGTGCCTGGAGTGTACCCGGGACAGGGGGCAATCAGCCCCAGCATTTT. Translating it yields CAWSVPGTGGNQPQHF.